The rows below give T cell receptor beta chains drawn from one sample of a study of blood T cell repertoires in COVID-19. This table comes from immunoSEQ multiplex PCR, and its TCRdb copy is limited to in-frame clones, with some not included. The sample yields under 60,000 clones, about three quarters seen once. The sample was peripheral blood. The receptors stem from a human donor with active or convalescent COVID-19. The donor label of this sample is uncertain. Both conserved end residues are part of each CDR3. A D gene is named only where the DNA matches it firmly. The listing skips clone size in some rows; elsewhere it reads once, few, many or a size class.

j_gene	abundance	v_gene	d_gene	CDR3aa	CDR3nt
TRBJ1-4	NA	TRBV28	NA	CASSLGTGGLFF	TGTGCCAGCAGTTTAGGGACTGGTGGACTGTTTTTT
TRBJ1-3	NA	TRBV24-1	NA	CATSGTEKNTIYF	TGTGCCACCAGTGGCACTGAAAAAAACACCATATATTTT
TRBJ1-4	NA	TRBV4-2	NA	CASSQDGPGVGEKLFF	TGTGCCAGCAGCCAAGATGGGCCGGGAGTAGGTGAAAAACTGTTTTTT
TRBJ1-4	NA	TRBV4-2	TRBD1	CASSQGDRAVEKLFF	TGTGCCAGCAGCCAAGGGGACAGGGCGGTAGAAAAACTGTTTTTT
TRBJ1-5	NA	TRBV24-1	NA	CATTSPGGRGREGQPQHF	TGTGCCACCACTAGCCCGGGGGGGCGCGGGCGGGAAGGACAGCCCCAGCATTTT
TRBJ1-6	once	TRBV14	TRBD1	CASSQGQGNSPLHF	TGTGCCAGCAGCCAGGGACAGGGAAATTCACCCCTCCACTTT
TRBJ2-4	NA	TRBV27	NA	CASSPQGLGWNIQYF	TGTGCCAGCAGTCCGCAGGGTTTGGGTTGGAACATTCAGTACTTC
TRBJ1-5	NA	TRBV27	TRBD1	CASSLSGQGTQPQHF	TGTGCCAGCAGTTTATCGGGACAGGGTACTCAGCCCCAGCATTTT
TRBJ1-2	few	TRBV10-3	TRBD1	CAISERKRGQGNYGYTF	TGTGCCATCAGTGAGCGGAAGAGGGGACAGGGTAACTATGGCTACACCTTC
TRBJ2-2	NA	TRBV20-1	TRBD2	CSASYPGGPHGELFF	TGCAGTGCCAGTTATCCGGGAGGGCCCCACGGGGAGCTGTTTTTT